The source of this T cell receptor (beta chain) is a study of shared clonotypes between healthy human individuals. On this clone: Its antigen is unidentified.

The authors loaded 150 to 250 ng DNA, about 30,000 T cell genomes, into sorted-subset replicate PCRs. TCRdb keeps only in-frame clones here, not all; method: immunoSEQ multiplex PCR. This table has roughly 1,100,000 clones, more than 60% appearing once. The CDR3 has 13 residues. Germline CDR1 reads SGHVS; CDR2 reads FNYEAQ. V shed 3 bases and J shed 3 bases, with 6 bases lying between them. Whole-study results and caveats: The sharing of about 5.3% of naive CD4 clonotypes was seen across a handful of donors. Few donors limited the genetic and exposure-history diversity represented.

The rearrangement joins TRBV7-6 to TRBJ1-5; D is undetermined. The TCR comes from a man aged 18 to 30 in good health. Material: memory CD4+ T cells sorted from blood. Subset reported: CD45RA-negative fraction. In DNA, the CDR3 is TGTGCCAGCAGCTTTGGCCCCAATCAGCCCCAGCATTTT. Its protein product is CASSFGPNQPQHF.